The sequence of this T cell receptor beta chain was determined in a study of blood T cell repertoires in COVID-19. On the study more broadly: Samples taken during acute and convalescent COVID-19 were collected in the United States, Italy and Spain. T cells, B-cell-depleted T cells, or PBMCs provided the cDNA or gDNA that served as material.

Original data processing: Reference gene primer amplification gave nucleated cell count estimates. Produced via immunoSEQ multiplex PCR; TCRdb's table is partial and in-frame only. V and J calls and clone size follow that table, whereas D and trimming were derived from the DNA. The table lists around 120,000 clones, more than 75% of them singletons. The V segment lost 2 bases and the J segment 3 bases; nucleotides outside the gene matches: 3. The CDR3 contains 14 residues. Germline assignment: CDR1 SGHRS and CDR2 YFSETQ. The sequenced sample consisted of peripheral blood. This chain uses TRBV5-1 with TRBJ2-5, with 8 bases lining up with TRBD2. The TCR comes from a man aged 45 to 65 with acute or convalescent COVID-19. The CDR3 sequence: CASSFPGREETQYF. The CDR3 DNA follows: TGCGCCAGCAGCTTCCCCGGGAGGGAAGAGACCCAGTACTTC. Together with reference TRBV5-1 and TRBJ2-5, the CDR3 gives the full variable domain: KAGVTQTPRYLIKTRGQQVTLSCSPISGHRSVSWYQQTPGQGLQFLFEYFSETQRNKGNFPGRFSGRQFSNSRSEMNVSTLELGDSALYLCASSFPGREETQYFGPGTRLLVL.